The entry below gives a single T cell receptor (beta chain) sequence along with its context. The sample originates from a study of blood T cell repertoires in COVID-19. Study information: Material from acute and convalescent COVID-19 was sourced from the United States, Italy and Spain. From T cells, B-cell-depleted T cells, or PBMCs came the material, which was cDNA or gDNA.

The junction had 6 bases not matched to a gene; V was cut back by 5 bases and J by 8 bases. Germline assignment: CDR1 MNHEY and CDR2 SVGAGI. There are 15 residues in the CDR3. TCRdb's copy holds only in-frame clones and misses some; the assay was immunoSEQ multiplex PCR. In the table there are tens of thousands of clones, 70% to 90% of which are singletons. The chain recombines TRBV6-5 with TRBJ2-2, with 12 bases matching TRBD2. The clonotype was recovered from a man between 60 and 70 years old with acute or convalescent COVID-19. The material sequenced was peripheral blood. The CDR3 region has the DNA TGTGCCAGCAGTCTACTGACTAGCGGGAGAGGGGAGCTGTTTTTT. It is translated as CASSLLTSGRGELFF.